Sequencing of this T cell receptor beta chain was carried out in a study of cytomegalovirus exposure and HLA in healthy donors. Study-level background: An earlier analysis identified 120 million or so unique TCR beta sequences in about 200 million T cells.

Turning to this clone: Antigen specificity is unknown.

Researchers ran the PCR with 60 Vbeta and 13 Jbeta primers. Method: immunoSEQ multiplex PCR; TCRdb's copy keeps in-frame clones and lacks some. Of under 200,000 clones in the sample, about 72% are singletons; the top ten hold roughly 2%. V shed 6 bases and J 3 bases; nucleotides not matched to a gene: 1. Germline V lookup: CDR1 SGHTA, CDR2 FQGNSA. There are 12 residues in the CDR3. Broader study findings: Later analysis suggested links between common viral pathogens and several top significant clusters.

The source is a man aged 45-65 years in good health and CMV-seropositive. This chain connects TRBV7-2 to TRBJ2-7; 8 bases are shared with TRBD1. Sequencing used PBMCs. CDR3 coding DNA: TGTGCCAGCAGGACAGGGGTCTACGAGCAGTACTTC. It codes for CASRTGVYEQYF. The variable domain in full, completed from reference TRBV7-2 and TRBJ2-7, reads GAGVSQSPSNKVTEKGKDVELRCDPISGHTALYWYRQSLGQGLEFLIYFQGNSAPDKSGLPSDRFSAERTGGSVSTLTIQRTQQEDSAVYLCASRTGVYEQYFGPGTRLTVT.